These T cell receptor beta chains were read from a single sample in a study of type 1 regulatory T cells. MiXCR was run by TCRdb on the reads, yielding one entry per CDR3 protein. The sample yields fewer than 80,000 distinct CDR3 sequences, more than 20% seen once. These TCRs are of unknown antigen specificity. Sequencing was carried out using cultured type 1 regulatory T (Tr1) cells, either the whole culture or a sorted fraction (not recorded which). The receptor set was obtained from a human donor in good health. Both conserved end residues are part of each CDR3. The D gene is left open where the match is weak. Some rows have no size entry. The others give once, few or many, or a class for an expanded clone.

>TRBJ1-6|TRBV10-3|TRBD1|few
CAISESRTGANSPLHF
TGTGCCATCAGTGAGTCGAGGACAGGGGCCAATTCACCCCTCCACTTT
>TRBJ2-3|TRBV20-1|TRBD2|few
CSARAGRRADTQYF
TGCAGTGCTAGAGCCGGGAGGAGGGCAGATACGCAGTATTTT
>TRBJ2-3|TRBV24-1|-|-
CATSVGSASDTQYF
TGTGCCACCAGTGTTGGTAGCGCCTCAGATACGCAGTATTTT
>TRBJ1-4|TRBV3-1|-|few
CASSLRGLANEKLFF
TGTGCCAGCAGCTTACGGGGGCTTGCTAATGAAAAACTGTTTTTT
>TRBJ2-3|TRBV20-1|TRBD2|few
CSATDPSGRGRTDTQYF
TGCAGTGCTACCGACCCTAGCGGGAGGGGGCGCACAGATACGCAGTATTTT
>TRBJ2-1|TRBV18|-|-
CASSTSRSNEQFF
TGTGCCAGCTCAACTTCAAGGTCTAATGAGCAGTTCTTC
>TRBJ2-7|TRBV9|-|-
CASSEGGRRDEQYF
TGTGCCAGCAGCGAGGGTGGGCGAAGGGACGAGCAGTACTTC
>TRBJ1-4|TRBV7-2|-|-
CASSSQTGYPNEKLFF
TGTGCCAGCAGCTCACAAACAGGGTATCCTAATGAAAAACTGTTTTTT
>TRBJ2-1|TRBV24-1|-|-
CATSDRQDPSFF
TGTGCCACCAGTGATCGACAGGACCCCTCGTTCTTC
>TRBJ1-1|TRBV5-1|-|-
CASSLSESSEAFF
TGCGCCAGCAGCTTGTCCGAAAGCTCTGAAGCTTTCTTT